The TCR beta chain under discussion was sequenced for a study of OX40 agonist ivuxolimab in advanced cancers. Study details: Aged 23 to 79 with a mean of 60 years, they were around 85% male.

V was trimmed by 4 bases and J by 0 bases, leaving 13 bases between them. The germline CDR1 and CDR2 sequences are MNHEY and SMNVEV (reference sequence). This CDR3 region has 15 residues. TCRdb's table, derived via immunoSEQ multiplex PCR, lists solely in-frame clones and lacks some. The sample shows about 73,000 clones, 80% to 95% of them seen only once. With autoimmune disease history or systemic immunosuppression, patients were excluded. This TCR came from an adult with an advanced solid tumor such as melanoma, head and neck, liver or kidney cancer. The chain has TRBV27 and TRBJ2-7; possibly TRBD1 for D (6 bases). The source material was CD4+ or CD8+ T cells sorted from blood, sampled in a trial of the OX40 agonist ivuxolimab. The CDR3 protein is CASSWYGGPSYEQYF. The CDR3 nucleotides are TGTGCCAGCAGTTGGTATGGGGGCCCCTCCTACGAGCAGTACTTC.